These T cell receptor beta chains were read from a single sample in a study of human T cells and chemical hapten exposure. TCRdb processed the RACE reads anew with MiXCR; each CDR3 protein has one entry. The data hold just over 95,000 distinct CDR3 sequences, with 25% to 35% observed a single time. The sample in question was whole blood, obtained in connection with sensitization to the hapten diphenylcyclopropenone (DPC). Every receptor here comes from a man aged 35 to 55 with alopecia areata. Some clones in this sample may be carry-over from other donors' samples. The conserved cysteine and the conserved F or W are not part of the CDR3 here. Clone size is given for some rows only: seen once, a few or many times, or a class if the clone is expanded.

j_gene: TRBJ2-3
v_gene: TRBV12-3/TRBV12-4
abundance: .
CDR3aa: ASSLSGIRDTQY

j_gene: TRBJ2-7
v_gene: TRBV20-1
abundance: few
CDR3aa: SARGGTYEQY

j_gene: TRBJ2-1
v_gene: TRBV7-8
abundance: few
CDR3aa: ASSFAGGPGKQF

j_gene: TRBJ2-5
v_gene: TRBV30
abundance: .
CDR3aa: AWSPRGSGKETQY

j_gene: TRBJ2-5
v_gene: TRBV6-5
abundance: .
CDR3aa: ASSRTGGEKTQY

j_gene: TRBJ2-7
v_gene: TRBV28
abundance: few
CDR3aa: ASSFARDTQTYEQY

j_gene: TRBJ1-1
v_gene: TRBV20-1
abundance: few
CDR3aa: SATRVNTEAF

j_gene: TRBJ1-2
v_gene: TRBV18
abundance: many
CDR3aa: ASSPESDYGYT

j_gene: TRBJ1-6
v_gene: TRBV10-3
abundance: few
CDR3aa: ATLIGGTYNSPLH

j_gene: TRBJ2-7
v_gene: TRBV20-1
abundance: .
CDR3aa: SARSISGSYEQY

j_gene: TRBJ2-3
v_gene: TRBV12-3/TRBV12-4
abundance: few
CDR3aa: ASRVSGASTDTQY

j_gene: TRBJ1-1
v_gene: TRBV15
abundance: .
CDR3aa: ATSPGRRNTEAF

j_gene: TRBJ2-3
v_gene: TRBV12-3/TRBV12-4
abundance: .
CDR3aa: ASITALSTDTQY

j_gene: TRBJ2-5
v_gene: TRBV27
abundance: few
CDR3aa: ASKGGQETQY

j_gene: TRBJ2-3
v_gene: TRBV13
abundance: few
CDR3aa: ASSPRTGRSPSTDTQY

j_gene: TRBJ2-7
v_gene: TRBV12-3/TRBV12-4
abundance: .
CDR3aa: ASSLWGRENEQY

j_gene: TRBJ2-5
v_gene: TRBV7-9
abundance: .
CDR3aa: ASSHIGQGGEETQY

j_gene: TRBJ2-7
v_gene: TRBV7-2
abundance: .
CDR3aa: ASSARDSRNYEQY

j_gene: TRBJ2-3
v_gene: TRBV7-9
abundance: .
CDR3aa: ASSLPQGTQY

j_gene: TRBJ1-1
v_gene: TRBV20-1
abundance: few
CDR3aa: SAIPGSGNTEAF

j_gene: TRBJ2-1
v_gene: TRBV21-1
abundance: many
CDR3aa: ASSKGGLADYNEQF

j_gene: TRBJ2-7
v_gene: TRBV4-1
abundance: .
CDR3aa: ASSQVVGEQY

j_gene: TRBJ2-3
v_gene: TRBV28
abundance: .
CDR3aa: ASSLLAGEDTQY

j_gene: TRBJ1-1
v_gene: TRBV12-3/TRBV12-4
abundance: .
CDR3aa: ASGVNTEAF

j_gene: TRBJ2-2
v_gene: TRBV27
abundance: .
CDR3aa: ASSRGTSGNRFNTGELF

j_gene: TRBJ2-3
v_gene: TRBV6-1
abundance: .
CDR3aa: ASPEGQVGDTQY